This T cell receptor beta chain was recorded in a study of cytomegalovirus exposure and HLA in healthy donors. Study conclusions and caveats: A further, later analysis showed that HLA-associated TCR beta chains (compared with equally common others) were more clonally expanded.

All donors participated as healthy donors of bone marrow. The primer mix had 60 Vbeta and 13 Jbeta primers. Libraries were prepared by immunoSEQ multiplex PCR; TCRdb keeps only in-frame clonotypes and omits some of them. The sample yields about 180,000 clones, around 80% seen once. As concerns this clone: Its cognate antigen is unknown.

Sequencing was done on a sample of PBMCs. The receptor's source is a woman aged 55-69 years in good health and CMV-seropositive.

The CDR3 sequence is CASQRLDRETQYF. Written as DNA, the CDR3 is TGTGCCAGCCAGCGACTAGATCGGGAGACCCAGTACTTC. V and J are TRBV28 and TRBJ2-5; D is perhaps TRBD2 (6 bases). The CDR3 runs 13 residues. V was clipped by 8 bases and J by 5 bases, with 15 bases between them. The V gene's germline CDR1 is MDHEN and CDR2 SYDVKM. The full variable domain, rest sourced from reference TRBV28 and TRBJ2-5, is DVKVTQSSRYLVKRTGEKVFLECVQDMDHENMFWYRQDPGLGLRLIYFSYDVKMKEKGDIPEGYSVSREKKERFSLILESASTNQTSMYLCASQRLDRETQYFGPGTRLLVL.